This entry lists 7 T cell receptor beta chains sequenced from one sample in a study of blood T cell repertoires in COVID-19. Sequencing was performed with immunoSEQ multiplex PCR; in TCRdb, only in-frame clones are kept and a portion is missing. The sample yields about 280,000 clones, around four fifths seen once. Sequenced input: peripheral blood. The receptors stem from a woman aged 50 to 60 who had recovered from COVID-19.

Notes on this clone: In the same sample, other DNA sequences code for this CDR3. The V gene is TRBV4-3, the J gene TRBJ1-1; D remains unclear. V was pared by 0 bases and J by 0 bases, with 8 bases between. Looked up from germline, CDR1 is LGHNA and CDR2 is YSLEER. The CDR3 covers 15 residues. Written as DNA, the CDR3 is TGCGCCAGCAGCCAAGACGTTTCAGTGAACACTGAAGCTTTCTTT. Amino acids: CASSQDVSVNTEAFF.

The CDR3 sequence: CAISGFVSRTNTGELFF. The CDR3 region has the DNA TGTGCCATCAGTGGTTTTGTGAGCAGGACGAACACCGGGGAGCTGTTTTTT. This rearrangement joins TRBV10-3 to TRBJ2-2; D remains ambiguous. Germline V gives CDR1 ENHRY, CDR2 SYGVKD. With 4 bases removed from V and 0 bases from J, the gap between germline ends came to 15 bases. The CDR3 is 17 amino acids.

This chain uses TRBV18 with TRBJ2-7, with D maybe TRBD2 (5 bases). The CDR3 runs 14 residues. V was cut by 8 bases and J by 2 bases, with 16 bases left in between. Germline CDR1 is KGHSH and CDR2 is LQKENI. In nucleotides, the CDR3 is TGTGCCAGCACCCGGGGTACAGCAGCCTACGAGCAGTACTTC. It is translated as CASTRGTAAYEQYF.

J is TRBJ2-5 and V is TRBV19; 7 bases line up with TRBD1. V was clipped by 6 bases and J by 1 base; unmatched bases: 8. Looked up from germline, CDR1 is LNHDA and CDR2 is SQIVND (reference sequence). The CDR3 is 15 amino acids. The CDR3 bases are TGTGCCAGTAGCCCAGGGGGACGGACCCAAGAGACCCAGTACTTC. This codes for CASSPGGRTQETQYF.

The chain carries TRBV3-1 (or the pseudogene TRBV3-2) and TRBJ2-3; 10 bases match TRBD2. The length of the CDR3 is 18 residues. With V trimmed by 1 base and J by 5 bases, 12 bases remained unmatched. Looked up from germline, CDR1 is LGHDT and CDR2 is YNNKEL (reference sequence). The chain's CDR3 is CASSQGLAGAPSIDTQYF. CDR3 bases: TGTGCCAGCAGCCAAGGTCTAGCGGGGGCCCCATCCATAGATACGCAGTATTTT.

This sequence joins TRBV27 and TRBJ2-2; TRBD1 agrees at 7 bases. Germline CDR1 reads MNHEY; CDR2 reads SMNVEV (reference sequence). This CDR3 region has 14 residues. V shed 5 bases, J shed 3 bases, and the junction held 3 bases outside the gene matches. CDR3 coding DNA: TGTGCCAGCAGTCTCGGACAGGACACCGGGGAGCTGTTTTTT. It encodes CASSLGQDTGELFF.

The rearrangement links TRBV4-3 to TRBJ2-1; 13 bases match TRBD2. V dropped 10 bases and J dropped 9; count of bases not matched to a gene: 6. CDR3 length: 13 residues. Per the germline V gene, CDR1 is LGHNA and CDR2 is YSLEER. For the CDR3, the DNA is TGCGCCACCTCCCGGACTAGCGGGAGTGAGCAGTTCTTC. As protein: CATSRTSGSEQFF.